This is a list of T cell receptor beta chains from one sample in a study of OX40 agonist ivuxolimab in advanced cancers. Sequencing used immunoSEQ multiplex PCR; TCRdb keeps in-frame clones, though not all of them. The sample carries 60,000 to 75,000 clones, more than 70% recorded once. The material was CD4+ or CD8+ T cells sorted from blood, obtained in a trial of the OX40 agonist ivuxolimab. The source of these receptors is an adult with an advanced solid tumor such as melanoma, head and neck, liver or kidney cancer. CDR3s include the opening cysteine and the closing phenylalanine or tryptophan. The D gene is left open where the match is weak. Size tells how often a clone was seen (once, few, many) or the class of an expanded clone, and some rows leave it out.

v_gene,abundance,j_gene,d_gene,CDR3aa,CDR3nt
TRBV27,NA,TRBJ1-6,TRBD1,CASSAYLGTGGANSPLHF,TGTGCCAGCAGTGCCTACCTCGGGACAGGGGGCGCGAATTCACCCCTCCACTTT
TRBV6-5,NA,TRBJ2-7,TRBD2,CASSFRLAGIDEQYF,TGTGCCAGCAGTTTCCGACTAGCGGGGATAGACGAGCAGTACTTC
TRBV4-2,NA,TRBJ1-1,NA,CASSQDISLNTEAFF,TGTGCCAGCAGCCAAGATATATCCCTGAACACTGAAGCTTTCTTT
TRBV28,NA,TRBJ2-7,NA,CASSSPSYEQYF,TGTGCCAGCAGTTCTCCATCCTACGAGCAGTACTTC
TRBV7-2,NA,TRBJ2-7,TRBD2,CASSLGLAGYEQYF,TGTGCCAGCAGCTTAGGACTAGCCGGCTACGAGCAGTACTTC
TRBV11-2,NA,TRBJ2-1,NA,CASSPAVRNEQFF,TGTGCCAGCAGTCCCGCGGTGAGGAATGAGCAGTTCTTC
TRBV13,NA,TRBJ2-6,NA,CASSLQGFSGANVLTF,TGTGCCAGCAGCTTACAGGGATTCTCTGGGGCCAACGTCCTGACTTTC
TRBV5-1,NA,TRBJ2-1,NA,CASSPDRGGHYNEQFF,TGCGCCAGCAGCCCGGACCGCGGGGGACACTACAATGAGCAGTTCTTC
TRBV7-2,NA,TRBJ2-3,TRBD2,CASSSAGTSGILDTQYF,TGTGCCAGCAGCTCGGCCGGGACTAGCGGGATCCTGGATACGCAGTATTTT
TRBV5-1,NA,TRBJ2-7,NA,CASSSLGQSSFNTEQYF,TGCGCCAGCAGTTCTCTCGGACAGTCCTCTTTTAATACCGAGCAGTACTTC
TRBV7-9,NA,TRBJ1-2,TRBD1,CALGEGANYGYTF,TGTGCCCTGGGGGAGGGGGCGAACTATGGCTACACCTTC
TRBV10-3,NA,TRBJ2-7,NA,CAISADGYSYEQYF,TGTGCCATCAGCGCTGACGGATACTCCTACGAGCAGTACTTC
TRBV10-3,NA,TRBJ1-6,NA,CAISESSSYNSPLHF,TGTGCCATCAGTGAGTCCAGCTCCTATAATTCACCCCTCCACTTT
TRBV10-1,NA,TRBJ2-1,TRBD2,CASSEPKTSVCPNEQFF,TGCGCCAGCAGTGAGCCAAAGACTAGCGTGTGTCCCAATGAGCAGTTCTTC
TRBV9,NA,TRBJ1-2,NA,CASSVDSADHYYGYTF,TGTGCCAGCAGCGTAGATTCAGCGGATCATTACTATGGCTACACCTTC
TRBV10-3,NA,TRBJ2-1,TRBD2,CAISEPLRLAGGGEQFF,TGTGCCATCAGTGAGCCCCTACGGCTAGCGGGAGGTGGTGAGCAGTTCTTC
TRBV6-5,NA,TRBJ1-1,NA,CASRDSLPNTEAFF,TGTGCCAGCAGGGATAGTCTCCCGAACACTGAAGCTTTCTTT
TRBV28,NA,TRBJ1-2,NA,CASSFDIARADSNYGYTF,TGTGCCAGCAGTTTCGATATCGCCAGGGCAGACTCTAACTATGGCTACACCTTC
TRBV28,NA,TRBJ2-3,TRBD1,CASHTGTGTDTQYF,TGTGCCAGCCACACCGGGACAGGAACAGATACGCAGTATTTT
TRBV14,NA,TRBJ2-7,TRBD2,CASSLGTSGIGEQYF,TGTGCCAGCAGCCTCGGGACTAGCGGGATCGGCGAGCAGTACTTC
TRBV6-5,NA,TRBJ2-7,NA,CASRSRQDPTYEQYF,TGTGCCAGCAGATCAAGACAGGACCCTACCTACGAGCAGTACTTC
TRBV10-2,NA,TRBJ2-1,TRBD2,CASSESAPTSGGNNEQFF,TGCGCCAGCAGTGAGTCCGCCCCGACTAGCGGGGGTAACAATGAGCAGTTCTTC
TRBV6-5,NA,TRBJ2-5,NA,CASSYRRGGQGETQYF,TGTGCCAGCAGTTACCGACGCGGGGGCCAGGGTGAGACCCAGTACTTC
TRBV7-9,NA,TRBJ2-7,NA,CASSLVSGLETYEQYF,TGTGCCAGCAGCTTAGTTAGTGGACTTGAGACCTACGAGCAGTACTTC
TRBV11-2,NA,TRBJ2-1,NA,CASSLYQSLYNEQFF,TGTGCCAGCAGCTTATATCAGTCCCTCTACAATGAGCAGTTCTTC
TRBV2,NA,TRBJ2-3,TRBD2,CASSASGKTDTQYF,TGTGCCAGCAGTGCTAGCGGGAAGACAGATACGCAGTATTTT
TRBV7-2,NA,TRBJ2-7,TRBD1,CASSSGTVLLEQYF,TGTGCCAGCAGCTCCGGGACAGTTCTCCTCGAGCAGTACTTC
TRBV7-2,few,TRBJ1-2,NA,CASSLSGHGYTF,TGTGCCAGCAGCTTATCGGGACATGGCTACACCTTC
TRBV7-2,NA,TRBJ1-1,NA,CASSLARVGEAFF,TGTGCCAGCAGCTTAGCGAGGGTGGGAGAAGCTTTCTTT
TRBV7-9,NA,TRBJ2-7,NA,CASSLALTLGSDEQYF,TGTGCCAGCAGCTTAGCCTTAACGTTAGGGTCCGACGAGCAGTACTTC
TRBV11-3,NA,TRBJ2-3,TRBD2,CASSLASSGYSTDTQYF,TGTGCCAGCAGCTTAGCCAGTAGCGGGTATAGCACAGATACGCAGTATTTT
TRBV27,NA,TRBJ2-1,NA,CASRSFQETYNEQFF,TGTGCCAGCAGATCCTTCCAAGAGACCTACAATGAGCAGTTCTTC
TRBV28,NA,TRBJ2-6,TRBD1,CASSYLFDRDRRGANVLTF,TGTGCCAGCAGTTACTTATTTGACAGGGACAGAAGAGGGGCCAACGTCCTGACTTTC
TRBV7-9,NA,TRBJ2-1,TRBD2,CASSHNRALSGRYNEQFF,TGTGCCAGCAGCCATAACAGGGCCCTTAGCGGGAGGTACAATGAGCAGTTCTTC
TRBV5-1,NA,TRBJ2-1,NA,CASSPGATYNEQFF,TGCGCCAGCAGCCCCGGGGCCACCTACAATGAGCAGTTCTTC
TRBV7-2,NA,TRBJ2-1,NA,CASSLLGANEQFF,TGTGCCAGCAGCTTATTGGGGGCCAATGAGCAGTTCTTC
TRBV10-3,NA,TRBJ2-2,NA,CAISARGVTAGELFF,TGTGCCATCAGTGCGAGGGGGGTTACGGCCGGGGAGCTGTTTTTT
TRBV29-1,once,TRBJ2-7,TRBD1,CSALSGQGAVEQYF,TGCAGCGCCCTGTCGGGACAGGGGGCAGTCGAGCAGTACTTC
TRBV2,NA,TRBJ1-4,NA,CARRGRTLGEKLFF,TGTGCCAGAAGGGGCAGGACGCTTGGTGAAAAACTGTTTTTT
TRBV5-1,NA,TRBJ2-1,TRBD2,CASSAGGLYNEQFF,TGCGCCAGCAGCGCGGGGGGGCTCTACAATGAGCAGTTCTTC
TRBV11-3,once,TRBJ2-5,NA,CASTSEGGGETQYF,TGTGCCAGCACCTCGGAGGGGGGGGGAGAGACCCAGTACTTC
TRBV11-2,NA,TRBJ2-7,TRBD1,CASSLYAGTGLSYEQYF,TGTGCCAGCAGCTTATACGCCGGGACAGGGCTATCCTACGAGCAGTACTTC
TRBV7-8,NA,TRBJ2-7,TRBD1,CASSDFSGQGAREQYF,TGTGCCAGCAGCGATTTTTCGGGACAGGGGGCTAGGGAGCAGTACTTC
TRBV5-1,NA,TRBJ1-4,NA,CASSLDRNEGEKLFF,TGCGCCAGCAGCTTGGACAGGAACGAGGGTGAAAAACTGTTTTTT
TRBV19,once,TRBJ2-7,NA,CASTGGKGYEQYF,TGTGCCAGTACCGGGGGTAAAGGCTACGAGCAGTACTTC
TRBV10-3,NA,TRBJ1-2,NA,CAIRAATGDYGYTF,TGTGCCATCAGGGCAGCGACAGGCGACTATGGCTACACCTTC
TRBV28,NA,TRBJ2-7,NA,CASSPLMQGSSYEQYF,TGTGCCAGCAGCCCTCTGATGCAGGGGAGCTCCTACGAGCAGTACTTC
TRBV7-2,NA,TRBJ2-7,NA,CASSRTPSYEQYF,TGTGCCAGCAGCAGGACACCCTCCTACGAGCAGTACTTC
TRBV21-1,NA,TRBJ2-6,NA,CASSNWAGPSGANVLTF,TGTGCCAGCAGCAATTGGGCAGGGCCCTCTGGGGCCAACGTCCTGACTTTC
TRBV27,NA,TRBJ1-2,NA,CASSLGGWYGYTF,TGTGCCAGCAGCTTAGGGGGGTGGTATGGCTACACCTTC